Listed below are T cell receptor beta chains from one sample, sequenced in a study of blood T cells in healthy people across ages. TCRdb called the 5' RACE reads again in MiXCR, with one record for every CDR3 protein. This table holds about 830,000 distinct CDR3 sequences, roughly 64% found once. The sample comprised blood. The source of these receptors is a man aged 30 to 45 in good health. The CDR3 runs from the conserved cysteine through the conserved F or W. Fields, in order: D gene, V gene, CDR3 length, clone size, J gene, CDR3 DNA, CDR3 protein. The D gene is left open where the match is weak. Size is omitted from some rows. Given values are once, few, many or a class for expanded clones.

D gene: .
V gene: TRBV3-1
CDR3 length: 13
clone size: few
J gene: TRBJ1-5
CDR3 DNA: TGTGCCAGCGGGGCGGCCGGATATCAGCCCCAGCATTTT
CDR3 protein: CASGAAGYQPQHF

D gene: .
V gene: TRBV6-2/TRBV6-3
CDR3 length: 17
clone size: .
J gene: TRBJ2-3
CDR3 DNA: TGTGCCAGCAGTTACGTACAGGGAGGGATCCCCACAGATACGCAGTATTTT
CDR3 protein: CASSYVQGGIPTDTQYF

D gene: .
V gene: TRBV7-2
CDR3 length: 13
clone size: .
J gene: TRBJ2-1
CDR3 DNA: TGTGCCAGCAGCTATCCCCGAGTCTATGGGCAGTTCTTC
CDR3 protein: CASSYPRVYGQFF

D gene: .
V gene: TRBV14
CDR3 length: 14
clone size: .
J gene: TRBJ2-7
CDR3 DNA: TGTGCCAGCAGCCAAGACCCGGCCACCTACGAGCAGTACTTC
CDR3 protein: CASSQDPATYEQYF

D gene: .
V gene: TRBV27
CDR3 length: 14
clone size: .
J gene: TRBJ2-7
CDR3 DNA: TGTGCCAGCAGTTCTGGACAGAGAGGCTACGAGCAGTACTTC
CDR3 protein: CASSSGQRGYEQYF

D gene: .
V gene: TRBV20-1
CDR3 length: 12
clone size: .
J gene: TRBJ2-4
CDR3 DNA: TGCAGTGCTCTTCCGGAACACCACGGGCAGTACTTC
CDR3 protein: CSALPEHHGQYF

D gene: .
V gene: TRBV7-9
CDR3 length: 13
clone size: few
J gene: TRBJ2-1
CDR3 DNA: TGTGCCAGCAGCCCTACCCCTGGACATGAGCAGTTCTTC
CDR3 protein: CASSPTPGHEQFF

D gene: TRBD1
V gene: TRBV29-1
CDR3 length: 13
clone size: .
J gene: TRBJ2-5
CDR3 DNA: TGCAGCGTTGATACAGGGGGGATAGAGACCCAGTACTTC
CDR3 protein: CSVDTGGIETQYF

D gene: .
V gene: TRBV21-1
CDR3 length: 16
clone size: .
J gene: TRBJ2-7
CDR3 DNA: TGTGCCAGCAGCAAAGTCCCCGGACAGGGGGCTCGGGAGCAGTACTTC
CDR3 protein: CASSKVPGQGAREQYF

D gene: TRBD2
V gene: TRBV28
CDR3 length: 16
clone size: .
J gene: TRBJ2-3
CDR3 DNA: TGTGCCAGCAGTTCGTCGGGACTAGGGAGCACAGATACGCAGTATTTT
CDR3 protein: CASSSSGLGSTDTQYF

D gene: TRBD2
V gene: TRBV7-2
CDR3 length: 16
clone size: .
J gene: TRBJ2-1
CDR3 DNA: TGTGCCAGCAGCTTAAATTCTCCTAGCGGGAGAAGTGAGCAGTTCTTC
CDR3 protein: CASSLNSPSGRSEQFF

D gene: .
V gene: TRBV28
CDR3 length: 15
clone size: .
J gene: TRBJ2-4
CDR3 DNA: TGTGCCAGCAGTACTCCGGGGGGCTCAGCAAACATTCAGTACTTC
CDR3 protein: CASSTPGGSANIQYF

D gene: .
V gene: TRBV20-1
CDR3 length: 16
clone size: .
J gene: TRBJ2-3
CDR3 DNA: TGCAGTGCTAGGACTCCAGGGTCAAGGGATACAGATACGCAGTATTTT
CDR3 protein: CSARTPGSRDTDTQYF

D gene: .
V gene: TRBV7-2
CDR3 length: 14
clone size: few
J gene: TRBJ1-2
CDR3 DNA: TGTGCCAGCAGCTTAGTACTAGAGTCCTATGGCTACACCTTC
CDR3 protein: CASSLVLESYGYTF

D gene: .
V gene: TRBV28
CDR3 length: 11
clone size: few
J gene: TRBJ2-5
CDR3 DNA: TGTGCCAGTAGGCGGCAAGAGACCCAGTACTTC
CDR3 protein: CASRRQETQYF